The 14 T cell receptor beta chains below were found in one sample sequenced in a study of control samples from healthy donors and cancer patients. The method was immunoSEQ multiplex PCR; TCRdb's version includes in-frame clones alone and lacks a portion of them. In the table there are 90,000 or so clones, approximately 88% of which are singletons. Sample: PBMCs. The receptors here all came from a woman aged 45-65 years with colorectal cancer.

The V call is TRBV7-9, the J call TRBJ1-5; a weak D match, TRBD1 (5 bases). V lost 5 bases and J lost 5, with 10 bases in between. Germline V gene lookup returns CDR1 SEHNR and CDR2 FQNEAQ (reference sequence). This CDR3 is 13 amino acids long. This CDR3 is CASSPGGYQPQHF. The CDR3 nucleotides are TGTGCCAGCAGCCCCGGGGGGTATCAGCCCCAGCATTTT.

This clone was counted once. This chain joins TRBV28 and TRBJ1-5; 7 nucleotides line up with TRBD1. Germline lookup yields CDR1 MDHEN and CDR2 SYDVKM. CDR3 size: 14 residues. Germline trimming cut 5 bases from V and 0 bases from J; bases unmatched to any gene: 1. CDR3 coding DNA: TGTGCCAGCAGTGGGACAGTTAGCAATCAGCCCCAGCATTTT. This gives the protein CASSGTVSNQPQHF. Full variable domain (outside the CDR3, taken from reference TRBV28 and TRBJ1-5): DVKVTQSSRYLVKRTGEKVFLECVQDMDHENMFWYRQDPGLGLRLIYFSYDVKMKEKGDIPEGYSVSREKKERFSLILESASTNQTSMYLCASSGTVSNQPQHFGDGTRLSIL.

The rearrangement uses TRBV7-2 and TRBJ2-3, with 11 bases fitting TRBD2. The CDR3 loop spans 16 amino acids. The germline V gene has CDR1 SGHTA and CDR2 FQGNSA. J lost 5 bases, V lost 1 base, and 5 bases had no gene match. CDR3 DNA sequence: TGTGCCAGCAGCTTAGGACTAGCGGGGTCAGTAGATACGCAGTATTTT. Residues: CASSLGLAGSVDTQYF.

For the CDR3, the DNA is TGCGCCAGCAGCCAGGAAGGAGGGTACCAAGAGACCCAGTACTTC. Translating gives CASSQEGGYQETQYF. The chain uses TRBV4-3 and TRBJ2-5, with a tentative D call TRBD2 (6 bases). CDR3 size: 15 residues. Trimming left V 3 bases short and J 0 bases short, with 11 bases between. CDR1 is LGHNA and CDR2 is YSLEER in the germline V gene.

The chain has TRBV19 and TRBJ2-2, with TRBD1 matching 8 bases. CDR3 length: 14 residues. V shed 3 bases and J 7 bases; nucleotides not matched to a gene: 4. Looked up from germline, CDR1 is LNHDA and CDR2 is SQIVND (reference sequence). The CDR3 reads CASSMTGAGGELFF. CDR3 coding DNA: TGTGCCAGTAGTATGACAGGGGCAGGCGGGGAGCTGTTTTTT.

This clone has a single count. The J gene is TRBJ2-5, the V gene TRBV10-2; D is possibly TRBD2 (6 bases). V gave up 9 bases and J gave up 7 bases, with 18 bases separating them. CDR3 size: 13 residues. The germline V gene encodes CDR1 WSHSY and CDR2 SAAADI. Written as DNA, the CDR3 is TGCGCCAGTAGAATTCCCATAGCGGCGACCCAGTACTTC. It codes for CASRIPIAATQYF.

The genes are TRBV7-2 and TRBJ2-3, with D uncertain. This CDR3 spans 11 amino acids. Germline values: CDR1 SGHTA, CDR2 FQGNSA. V lost 3 bases to trimming and J lost 6 bases, with 4 bases between them. The CDR3 loop reads CASSFVDTQYF. The CDR3 DNA sequence: TGTGCCAGCAGCTTTGTGGATACGCAGTATTTT.

The CDR3 sequence: CASSWGTGAVNEQFF. The CDR3 nucleotides are TGTGCCAGCAGCTGGGGGACAGGGGCCGTCAATGAGCAGTTCTTC. J is TRBJ2-1 and V is TRBV5-5; 10 bases line up with TRBD1. V lost 3 bases, J lost 6 bases, and 6 bases stayed unmatched. The V gene's germline CDR1 is SGHKS and CDR2 YYEKEE (reference sequence). The CDR3 totals 15 residues.

This chain uses TRBV7-2 with TRBJ1-1, with 10 bases lining up with TRBD1. The CDR3 has 15 residues. CDR1 and CDR2 (germline): SGHTA, FQGNSA. The V segment lost 5 bases and the J segment 2 bases; nucleotides outside the gene matches: 5. The CDR3 DNA reads as TGTGCCAGCAGCGGGGGACAGGGGCTCAACACTGAAGCTTTCTTT. Its translation is CASSGGQGLNTEAFF.

This chain uses TRBV5-1 with TRBJ2-3; 9 bases align to TRBD2. This CDR3 comprises 16 residues. Trimming at V came to 4 bases and at J to 6 bases, leaving 12 bases not matched to a gene. CDR1 SGHRS and CDR2 YFSETQ come from the germline V gene. The CDR3 bases are TGCGCCAGCAGCCCGGAGGCAGCGGGGGGTTTGGATACGCAGTATTTT. Translation: CASSPEAAGGLDTQYF.

The gene calls are TRBV10-2 and TRBJ1-4, with no clear D. CDR3 length equals 15 residues. Trimming removed 5 bases at V and 7 bases at J, with 17 bases between. Germline CDR1 WSHSY, CDR2 SAAADI. For the CDR3, the DNA is TGCGCCAGCAGTACGACGAGGGAAATGAGTGAAAAACTGTTTTTT. Encoded protein: CASSTTREMSEKLFF.

The chain has TRBV7-2 and TRBJ2-1, with 7 bases identical to TRBD1. V lost 0 bases, J lost 0 bases, and 2 bases stayed unmatched. Germline CDR1 is SGHTA and CDR2 is FQGNSA. The CDR3 sequence is 16 residues long. The chain's CDR3 is CASSLAGDSSYNEQFF. As DNA, the CDR3 is TGTGCCAGCAGCTTAGCAGGGGACAGCTCCTACAATGAGCAGTTCTTC.

This chain uses TRBV12-3 or TRBV12-4 with TRBJ2-5, with D perhaps assigned TRBD1 or TRBD2 (6 bases each). The V end was cut by 7 bases, the J end by 2 bases, with 11 bases between. The CDR3 extends over 13 amino acids. DNA for the CDR3: TGTGCCAGCAACGGGGGCATACAAGAGACCCAGTACTTC. Translation: CASNGGIQETQYF.

The V and J genes are TRBV10-2 and TRBJ1-2; 9 nucleotides align to TRBD1. This CDR3 spans 14 amino acids. From germline, CDR1 is WSHSY and CDR2 SAAADI. Unmatched junction bases numbered 2, after V lost 2 bases and J lost 4 bases. The CDR3 DNA reads as TGCGCCAGCAGTGAGACAGGGGGCATCTATGGCTACACCTTC. Protein: CASSETGGIYGYTF.